This T cell receptor beta chain was documented in a study of CD8+CD57+ T cells in acquired aplastic anemia. The V gene end was trimmed by 6 bases and the J gene end by 5 bases; junction bases not matched to a gene: 9. Germline CDR1 DFQATT, CDR2 SNEGSKA (reference sequence). The CDR3 extends over 13 amino acids. Genomic DNA served as template for TCR beta VDJ and CDR3 profiling. TCRdb re-called the reads through MiXCR, storing one row per CDR3 protein. The profile shows 400,000 to 500,000 distinct CDR3 sequences, 55% to 70% of them singletons. This clonotype was detected many times. The sequence derives from a human donor in good health, serving as a control. The chain couples TRBV20-1 to TRBJ2-5; TRBD1 agrees at 7 bases. The sample taken for sequencing was sorted CD4+, CD8+, or CD8+CD57+ T cells (not recorded which) from PBMCs. CDR3 sequence: CSAPTDRAETQYF. The DNA of the CDR3 is TGCAGTGCCCCTACCGACAGGGCCGAGACCCAGTACTTC.